This T cell receptor (beta chain) was found in a study of early T cells in non-severe SARS-CoV-2 infection. The CDR3 loop spans 13 amino acids. Germline lookup yields CDR1 MNHEY and CDR2 SVGAGI. Between the trimmed V and J ends, which lost 6 bases and 5 bases, there was a span of 13 bases. Each CDR3 protein gets one entry after TCRdb re-called the 5' RACE reads with MiXCR. The profile shows about 56,000 distinct CDR3 sequences, about 10% of them singletons. Sequencing was carried out using whole blood. The J gene is TRBJ1-1, the V gene TRBV6-5; D is undetermined. The source of this sequence is an adult who was a healthcare worker with PCR-confirmed SARS-CoV-2 infection or an uninfected control (not recorded which). This CDR3 reads CASSPGPGTEAFF. The CDR3 DNA reads TGTGCCAGCAGCCCCGGGCCCGGGACTGAAGCTTTCTTT.